A single sample gave rise to the 3 T cell receptor beta chains below, sequenced in a study of T-cell memory formation after mild COVID-19. TCRdb reanalysed the 5' RACE reads using MiXCR and keeps one entry per CDR3 protein. The table shows about 290,000 distinct CDR3 sequences, with about 20% occurring only once. Sequencing was carried out using PBMCs or a T cell subset sorted from them (not recorded which). The receptors stem from a man younger than 35 who had mild COVID-19 (a few samples of this study predate the infection). Cell type and time point are not known.

The chain carries TRBV7-9 and TRBJ2-5; D unresolved. V was pared by 6 bases and J by 5 bases, with 13 bases between. This CDR3 contains 13 residues. Looked up from germline, CDR1 is SEHNR and CDR2 is FQNEAQ (reference sequence). The CDR3 sequence is CASRGWSSETQYF. The CDR3, as DNA: TGTGCCAGCAGGGGATGGAGCTCGGAGACCCAGTACTTC.

The V and J genes are TRBV7-2 and TRBJ2-2; D gene ambiguous. Germline values: CDR1 SGHTA, CDR2 FQGNSA. The V end was cut by 3 bases, the J end by 1 base, with 6 bases between. This CDR3 spans 14 amino acids. CDR3 bases: TGTGCCAGCAGCTTTGCAGAGAACACCGGGGAGCTGTTTTTT. It specifies CASSFAENTGELFF.

This clonotype was detected only a few times. The chain couples TRBV5-4 to TRBJ2-1; a weak D match, TRBD1 (6 bases). The CDR3 contains 15 residues. Germline CDR1 is SGHNT and CDR2 is YYREEE (reference sequence). Trimming took off 4 bases at V and 8 bases at J, with 19 bases between the two ends. For the CDR3, the DNA is TGTGCCAGCAGCCCCCCAGGGGCAGGAGGCGATGAGCAGTTCTTC. This gives the protein CASSPPGAGGDEQFF.